This TCR beta chain was identified during a study of blood T cell repertoires in COVID-19. Study at large: Sites across the United States, Italy and Spain contributed samples from acute and convalescent COVID-19. From T cells, B-cell-depleted T cells, or PBMCs came the material, which was cDNA or gDNA.

J was trimmed by 2 bases and V by 3 bases; bases with no gene match: 7. The CDR3 length is 18 residues. Germline V gene data show CDR1 as MGHRA and CDR2 as YSYEKL. Authors' processing steps: Amplification from reference gene primers served as the basis for estimated nucleated cell counts. TCRdb keeps only in-frame clones here, not all; method: immunoSEQ multiplex PCR. That table furnishes V, J and clone size, whereas the DNA furnished D and trimming. The sample lists a few hundred thousand clones, 65% to 90% occurring once. This sequence was found in a man between 40 and 49 years old who had recovered from COVID-19. Sequences were obtained from peripheral blood. This chain joins TRBV4-1 and TRBJ2-6, with 10 bases fitting TRBD1. The CDR3 protein is CASSHRGDRGTGANVLTF. The CDR3 DNA reads TGCGCCAGCAGCCATAGAGGGGACAGGGGAACTGGGGCCAACGTCCTGACTTTC.